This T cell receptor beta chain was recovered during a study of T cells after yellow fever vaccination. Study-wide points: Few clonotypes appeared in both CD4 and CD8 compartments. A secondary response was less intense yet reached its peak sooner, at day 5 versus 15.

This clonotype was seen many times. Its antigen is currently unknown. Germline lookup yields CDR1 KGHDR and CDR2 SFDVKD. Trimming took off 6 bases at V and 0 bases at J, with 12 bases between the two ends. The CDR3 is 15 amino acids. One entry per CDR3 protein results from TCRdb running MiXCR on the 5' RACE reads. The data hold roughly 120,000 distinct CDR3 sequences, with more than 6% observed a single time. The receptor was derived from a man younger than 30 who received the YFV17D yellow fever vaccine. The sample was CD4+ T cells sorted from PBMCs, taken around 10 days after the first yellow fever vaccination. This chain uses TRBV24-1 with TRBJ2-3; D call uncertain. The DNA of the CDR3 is TGTGCCACCAGTCCTACCCTGGGAAGCACAGATACGCAGTATTTT. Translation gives CATSPTLGSTDTQYF.